This is a list of T cell receptor beta chains from one sample in a study of T cell repertoires in cytomegalovirus infection. TCRdb re-derived calls from the reads in MiXCR, one entry per CDR3 protein. Here the sample spans 210,000 or so distinct CDR3 sequences, approximately 6.7% being singletons. Sequenced input: PBMCs. These receptors were collected from a human donor in good health (CMV status not recorded). Some clones in this sample may be carry-over from other donors' samples. Each CDR3 is given with its conserved first and last residue. Each record gives: CDR3 protein, CDR3 DNA, D gene, J gene, V gene, clone size. D genes are given only for firm matches. Clone size appears in some rows only: once, few, many, or a class for an expanded clone.

CASSQLFNYGYTF,TGTGCCAGCAGCCAACTCTTTAACTATGGCTACACCTTC,NA,TRBJ1-2,TRBV7-2,many
CSARLGGKSNQPQHF,TGCAGTGCTAGACTTGGGGGGAAAAGCAATCAGCCCCAGCATTTT,NA,TRBJ1-5,TRBV20-1,many
CASSTRLAVETQYF,TGTGCCAGCAGCACCCGACTAGCGGTTGAGACCCAGTACTTC,TRBD2,TRBJ2-5,TRBV7-9,many
CAGQGATGELFF,TGTGCTGGACAGGGGGCCACCGGGGAGCTGTTTTTT,TRBD1,TRBJ2-2,TRBV25-1,many
CSVDTDTQYF,TGCAGCGTGGACACAGATACGCAGTATTTT,NA,TRBJ2-3,TRBV29-1,many
CASSPAANYGYTF,TGTGCCAGCAGCCCGGCAGCTAACTATGGCTACACCTTC,NA,TRBJ1-2,TRBV7-2,many
CASSSGDSGGVKTQYF,TGTGCCAGCAGCTCCGGGGACAGCGGGGGTGTAAAGACCCAGTACTTC,NA,TRBJ2-5,TRBV7-9,many
CASRITQGNTEAFF,TGTGCCAGCAGGATCACACAGGGAAACACTGAAGCTTTCTTT,NA,TRBJ1-1,TRBV6-5,many
CASSFAGDTEAFF,TGTGCCAGCAGCTTTGCAGGCGACACTGAAGCTTTCTTT,NA,TRBJ1-1,TRBV5-5,NA
CASSYIGNYGYTF,TGTGCCAGCAGTTATATAGGGAACTATGGCTACACCTTC,NA,TRBJ1-2,TRBV12-3/TRBV12-4,many
CASSLPLAGVSEQYF,TGTGCCAGCAGCTTACCACTAGCGGGGGTTAGCGAGCAGTACTTC,TRBD2,TRBJ2-7,TRBV7-9,many
CASSSPRQTHYGYTF,TGTGCCAGCAGTTCCCCAAGACAGACGCACTATGGCTACACCTTC,NA,TRBJ1-2,TRBV12-3/TRBV12-4,many
CASSLETGSYAGYTF,TGTGCCAGCAGCTTGGAAACAGGGTCGTATGCTGGCTACACCTTC,NA,TRBJ1-2,TRBV5-4,many
CATKLGGSFNYGYTF,TGTGCCACCAAACTCGGGGGGTCCTTTAACTATGGCTACACCTTC,NA,TRBJ1-2,TRBV7-2,many
CASSSYLGENTGELFF,TGTGCCAGCAGCTCCTACCTTGGGGAAAACACCGGGGAGCTGTTTTTT,NA,TRBJ2-2,TRBV7-9,NA
CASSLEGTGSDGYTF,TGCGCCAGCAGCTTGGAAGGGACAGGGTCAGATGGCTACACCTTC,TRBD1,TRBJ1-2,TRBV5-1,many
CSVEGRGNEKLFF,TGCAGCGTTGAAGGCAGGGGTAATGAAAAACTGTTTTTT,NA,TRBJ1-4,TRBV29-1,many
CASSQVPTEKPQHF,TGCGCCAGCAGCCAAGTCCCTACCGAGAAGCCCCAGCATTTT,NA,TRBJ1-5,TRBV4-1,many
CSAPVASSTDTQYF,TGCAGTGCTCCTGTTGCCTCTAGCACAGATACGCAGTATTTT,NA,TRBJ2-3,TRBV20-1,NA
CASSAIGLQPQHF,TGTGCCAGCAGTGCTATAGGGTTACAGCCCCAGCATTTT,NA,TRBJ1-5,TRBV2,many
CASSLSPFADMGGYTF,TGTGCCAGCAGTTTATCTCCCTTCGCAGACATGGGTGGCTACACCTTC,NA,TRBJ1-2,TRBV27,NA
CASRAGGNNEQFF,TGTGCCAGCAGGGCGGGGGGTAACAATGAGCAGTTCTTC,TRBD2,TRBJ2-1,TRBV6-2/TRBV6-3,many
CATSYRRRGQGVYEQYF,TGTGCCACCAGCTACCGGAGGCGGGGGCAGGGAGTCTACGAGCAGTACTTC,NA,TRBJ2-7,TRBV15,few
CASSEGLTDTQYF,TGTGCCAGCAGCGAGGGCCTCACAGATACGCAGTATTTT,NA,TRBJ2-3,TRBV7-2,many
CASSLAAQTNQPQHF,TGTGCCAGCAGCTTAGCGGCCCAGACCAATCAGCCCCAGCATTTT,NA,TRBJ1-5,TRBV11-2,NA
CASSPPRNGANVLTF,TGTGCCAGCTCACCCCCGCGTAATGGGGCCAACGTCCTGACTTTC,NA,TRBJ2-6,TRBV18,few
CASSQQLSGNTIYF,TGTGCCAGCAGCCAACAGCTTTCTGGAAACACCATATATTTT,NA,TRBJ1-3,TRBV25-1,many
CASSIASTGNQPQHF,TGTGCCAGTAGTATAGCGTCGACAGGCAATCAGCCCCAGCATTTT,NA,TRBJ1-5,TRBV19,many
CASGSPTGTSWANVLTF,TGTGCTAGTGGTTCTCCCACAGGTACGAGCTGGGCCAACGTCCTGACTTTC,NA,TRBJ2-6,TRBV12-5,many
CSVVAGDREKLFF,TGCAGCGTTGTAGCCGGGGATCGTGAAAAACTGTTTTTT,NA,TRBJ1-4,TRBV29-1,few
CASSFTELLSTDTQYF,TGTGCCAGCAGCTTCACGGAGCTCCTTAGCACAGATACGCAGTATTTT,NA,TRBJ2-3,TRBV7-2,many
CASARTGGETQYF,TGTGCCAGCGCAAGGACTGGGGGAGAGACCCAGTACTTC,NA,TRBJ2-5,TRBV12-3/TRBV12-4,NA
CASSFGLAGAPPYF,TGTGCCAGCAGTTTTGGGCTAGCGGGGGCCCCGCCGTACTTC,TRBD2,TRBJ2-7,TRBV12-3/TRBV12-4,many
CSARSGLGETQYF,TGCAGTGCGCGGTCAGGGTTGGGAGAGACCCAGTACTTC,NA,TRBJ2-5,TRBV20-1,few
CASAVEGSSYNEQFF,TGTGCCAGCGCCGTTGAGGGGAGTTCCTACAATGAGCAGTTCTTC,NA,TRBJ2-1,TRBV7-2,many
CASSLFGHSYEQYF,TGTGCCAGCAGTTTATTCGGACACTCCTACGAGCAGTACTTC,NA,TRBJ2-7,TRBV28,few
CASRRLGGQGDTQYF,TGTGCCAGCCGACGCCTTGGGGGGCAAGGAGATACGCAGTATTTT,NA,TRBJ2-3,TRBV12-3/TRBV12-4,many
CSARVGGGHQKNIQYF,TGCAGTGCTAGAGTGGGCGGGGGGCACCAGAAAAACATTCAGTACTTC,TRBD2,TRBJ2-4,TRBV20-1,many
CASSPRGVFQDTQYF,TGTGCCAGCAGCCCCCGCGGCGTGTTTCAAGATACGCAGTATTTT,NA,TRBJ2-3,TRBV7-8,many
CASSVSSGGAHEQYF,TGTGCCAGCAGCGTATCTAGCGGGGGGGCCCACGAGCAGTACTTC,TRBD2,TRBJ2-7,TRBV9,many
CASSPGDRPYNEQFF,TGTGCTAGCAGCCCAGGGGACAGGCCCTACAATGAGCAGTTCTTC,TRBD1,TRBJ2-1,TRBV7-7,many
CASSNWGGSEETQYF,TGTGCCAGCAGCAACTGGGGGGGGTCTGAAGAGACCCAGTACTTC,TRBD2,TRBJ2-5,TRBV12-3/TRBV12-4,many
CASSAGVASGPASTDTQYF,TGTGCCAGCAGCGCAGGGGTGGCTAGCGGGCCTGCTAGCACAGATACGCAGTATTTT,TRBD2,TRBJ2-3,TRBV7-2,many
CASSLGRTEAFF,TGTGCCAGCAGCTTGGGGCGCACTGAAGCTTTCTTT,NA,TRBJ1-1,TRBV11-2,many
CASSGLPNPYEQYF,TGTGCCAGCAGTGGACTACCGAACCCCTACGAGCAGTACTTC,NA,TRBJ2-7,TRBV2,many
CASSQVLGTGELFF,TGTGCCAGCAGCCAAGTATTAGGCACCGGGGAGCTGTTTTTT,NA,TRBJ2-2,TRBV4-2,NA
CASSPSGVPYNEQFF,TGTGCCAGCAGCCCTTCCGGGGTGCCCTACAATGAGCAGTTCTTC,NA,TRBJ2-1,TRBV28,many
CASRGTGGADTQYF,TGTGCCAGCAGGGGGACAGGGGGCGCGGATACGCAGTATTTT,TRBD1,TRBJ2-3,TRBV12-3/TRBV12-4,many
CASSVAVLGSTQYF,TGTGCCAGCAGTGTAGCGGTCCTTGGCTCGACCCAGTACTTC,NA,TRBJ2-5,TRBV6-2/TRBV6-3,many
CASSRPLIAGMNTEAFF,TGTGCCAGCAGCCGCCCCCTGATTGCAGGGATGAACACTGAAGCTTTCTTT,NA,TRBJ1-1,TRBV5-6,many
CASSLPQTSSYNEQFF,TGCGCCAGCAGCTTGCCGCAGACGAGCTCCTACAATGAGCAGTTCTTC,NA,TRBJ2-1,TRBV5-1,NA